In its sample, the clone carrying this T cell receptor beta chain was seen a few times. Its antigen remains unknown. This entry is derived from a study of cytomegalovirus exposure and HLA in healthy donors. Findings and limits, study-wide: Associated with cytomegalovirus, according to the listing, were around 170 TCR beta chains. Sequencing artifact likely explains a cluster of highly shared sequence variants. A later analysis found that most CMV-associated TCR beta chains appeared HLA-restricted.

V lost 2 bases, J lost 5 bases, and 10 bases lay in between. In germline, CDR1 is MNHNS, CDR2 SASEGT. This CDR3 is 13 amino acids long. Use of 60 Vbeta and 13 Jbeta primers characterized the PCR. Assay used: immunoSEQ multiplex PCR; TCRdb lists only in-frame clones, some missing. The sample contains approximately 150,000 clones, about 71% of which appear only once. The chain links TRBV6-1 to TRBJ2-7; tentative D call: TRBD2 (6 bases). This sequence was found in a middle-aged woman in good health and CMV-seropositive. Sequenced input: PBMCs. CDR3 sequence (DNA): TGTGCCAGCAGTGAACAGCCGGGGGACGAGCAGTACTTC. It translates to CASSEQPGDEQYF.